This T cell receptor beta chain was sequenced for a study of control samples from healthy donors and cancer patients. The CDR3 runs to 13 residues. The ends lost 8 bases at V and 1 base at J; junction bases unmatched: 4. From germline, CDR1 is SQVTM and CDR2 ANQGSEA. Repertoires were generated with immunoSEQ multiplex PCR, while TCRdb's copy carries only in-frame clones and drops some. The table lists about 160,000 clones, about 87% of them singletons. The sample consisted of blood. This TCR was recovered from a man aged 25 to 40 in good health. The chain uses TRBV29-1 and TRBJ2-3; 9 nucleotides match TRBD1. Here the CDR3 reads CSLRDRGTDTQYF. CDR3 sequence (DNA): TGCAGCCTAAGGGACAGGGGCACAGATACGCAGTATTTT.